What follows describes a single T cell receptor beta chain. The entry originates in a study of T cell changes during pregnancy in multiple sclerosis. Assay used: immunoSEQ multiplex PCR; TCRdb lists only in-frame clones, some missing. The table includes about 72,000 clones, about 90% detected once. The CDR3 covers 13 residues. In germline, CDR1 is SGDLS, CDR2 YYNGEE. The V gene lost 0 bases and the J gene lost 11 bases, with 12 bases spanning the gap. Material: peripheral blood, obtained in the second trimester of pregnancy. The TCR originated in a female donor with multiple sclerosis, enrolled in a pregnancy study. The chain employs TRBV9 and TRBJ1-5; no firm D call. CDR3: CASSVEPAGTQHF. CDR3 DNA sequence: TGTGCCAGCAGCGTAGAACCCGCCGGGACCCAGCATTTT. The whole variable domain, remainder taken from reference TRBV9 and TRBJ1-5, is DSGVTQTPKHLITATGQRVTLRCSPRSGDLSVYWYQQSLDQGLQFLIQYYNGEERAKGNILERFSAQQFPDLHSELNLSSLELGDSALYFCASSVEPAGTQHFGDGTRLSIL.